This note documents a single T cell receptor (beta chain) sequence. Its target is unknown. The data were taken from a study of immune evolution from preneoplasia to lung adenocarcinoma. Study information: HLA loss of heterozygosity: about 7% AIS, under 19% MIA, around 35% ADC, none AAH.

CDR1 is SGHRS and CDR2 is YFSETQ in the germline V gene. Between the trimmed V and J ends, which lost 0 bases and 5 bases, there was a span of 11 bases. This CDR3 has 14 amino acids. This table comes from immunoSEQ multiplex PCR, and its TCRdb copy is limited to in-frame clones, with some not included. This sample yields 5,000 or so clones, of which around 77% are seen a single time; 9.5% to 10% belongs to the top ten. After pathologic assessment, macro-dissection selected premalignant or tumor cells for extraction. Overall study results and limits: Normal lung had highest clonality; later lesions appeared denser, more diverse.

The chain links TRBV5-1 to TRBJ1-2; D is unresolved. Sequenced sample: FFPE minimally invasive lung adenocarcinoma tissue. The source is a person aged 60-79 years with lung adenocarcinoma. The CDR3 coding sequence is TGCGCCAGCAGCTTGGAGTCTGGGCTATATGGCTACACCTTC. Translated, it gives CASSLESGLYGYTF. The whole variable domain, remainder taken from reference TRBV5-1 and TRBJ1-2, is KAGVTQTPRYLIKTRGQQVTLSCSPISGHRSVSWYQQTPGQGLQFLFEYFSETQRNKGNFPGRFSGRQFSNSRSEMNVSTLELGDSALYLCASSLESGLYGYTFGSGTRLTVV.